This entry lists 20 T cell receptor beta chains sequenced from one sample in a study of T cells in Graves' hyperthyroidism and ophthalmopathy. RNA transcripts provided the source from which TCR beta CDR3 regions were amplified. The TCR CDR3 first-round RT-PCR relied on the HTBI primer set. One entry per CDR3 protein, called by TCRdb with MiXCR from the multiplex PCR reads. Among roughly 840,000 distinct CDR3 sequences listed, 38% were seen once. The sequenced sample was blood. These receptors were obtained from a man younger than 35 with Graves' hyperthyroidism.

V usage is TRBV7-2 and J usage is TRBJ2-7; 9 nucleotides agree with TRBD2. Germline trimming cut 2 bases from V and 4 bases from J; bases unmatched to any gene: 3. The CDR3 extends over 14 amino acids. Germline loops: CDR1 SGHTA, CDR2 FQGNSA. CDR3 sequence: CASSLKTSGYEQYF. The DNA of the CDR3 is TGTGCCAGCAGCTTAAAGACTAGCGGTTACGAGCAGTACTTC.

V usage is TRBV6-1 and J usage is TRBJ1-2; 7 bases line up with TRBD1. CDR3 length: 13 amino acids. V shed 6 bases and J 6 bases; nucleotides not matched to a gene: 7. CDR1 and CDR2 from the germline V gene are MNHNS and SASEGT. The CDR3 bases are TGTGCCAGCAGCCGCCGACAGGGAGATGGCTACACCTTC. Translating it yields CASSRRQGDGYTF.

CDR3: CATSSLGGQGGYTF. CDR3 bases: TGTGCCACCAGCAGCTTGGGGGGACAGGGCGGCTACACCTTC. This chain uses TRBV15 with TRBJ1-2, with 9 bases identical to TRBD1. The CDR3 runs to 14 residues. Germline V gives CDR1 LNHNV, CDR2 YYDKDF (reference sequence). V was clipped by 3 bases and J by 8 bases; unmatched bases: 7.

This clonotype was seen a few times. V gene TRBV6-1 combines with J gene TRBJ1-5; D unclear. CDR3 size: 13 residues. Germline V gene data show CDR1 as MNHNS and CDR2 as SASEGT. V lost 7 bases and J lost 7, with 14 bases in between. CDR3 bases: TGTGCCAGCATCGGTGGCCCGGTACAGCCCCAGCATTTT. Encoded protein: CASIGGPVQPQHF.

The V gene is TRBV9, the J gene TRBJ2-7; 9 nucleotides agree with TRBD1. Germline trimming cut 0 bases from V and 5 bases from J; bases unmatched to any gene: 6. The CDR3 has 15 residues. Germline CDR1 is SGDLS and CDR2 is YYNGEE. DNA of the CDR3: TGTGCCAGCAGCGTAGAGGGACAGGGCGTCAACGAGCAGTACTTC. Its protein product is CASSVEGQGVNEQYF.

This clonotype was observed at least ten times. This chain uses TRBV7-9 with TRBJ1-1; 8 bases map to TRBD1. The ends lost 4 bases at V and 1 base at J; junction bases unmatched: 2. There are 14 residues in the CDR3. The germline gives CDR1 SEHNR, CDR2 FQNEAQ (reference sequence). The CDR3 sequence is CASSSGTGNTEAFF. Here the CDR3 DNA reads TGTGCCAGCAGCTCCGGGACAGGGAACACTGAAGCTTTCTTT.

The chain employs TRBV25-1 and TRBJ2-7; possibly TRBD1 or TRBD2 for D (6 bases each). The V gene lost 6 bases and the J gene lost 4 bases, with 16 bases spanning the gap. The CDR3 runs 14 residues. Germline V gene lookup returns CDR1 MGHDK and CDR2 SYGVNS. CDR3 protein: CASREGGTSYEQYF. The CDR3 DNA sequence: TGTGCCAGCAGGGAGGGGGGAACCTCGTACGAGCAGTACTTC.

This clonotype was counted a few times. This chain joins TRBV6-5 and TRBJ2-6; D unresolved. With 6 bases removed from V and 2 bases from J, the gap between germline ends came to 14 bases. This CDR3 spans 16 amino acids. Germline V gene lookup returns CDR1 MNHEY and CDR2 SVGAGI. The CDR3 reads CASSFGSSAGANVLTF. For the CDR3, the DNA is TGTGCCAGCAGCTTTGGGTCTTCGGCTGGGGCCAACGTCCTGACTTTC.

This clonotype was seen a handful of times. This CDR3 reads CASSQDIEKQYF. CDR3 coding DNA: TGTGCCAGTAGTCAGGACATTGAAAAGCAGTACTTC. The chain joins TRBV19 to TRBJ2-7, with a weak D call TRBD1 (5 bases). Between the trimmed V and J ends, which lost 5 bases and 8 bases, there was a span of 13 bases. CDR1 and CDR2 from the germline V gene are LNHDA and SQIVND (reference sequence). The CDR3 length is 12 residues.

The chain is built from TRBV2 and TRBJ2-2; 8 positions agree with TRBD2. J gave up 7 bases and V 5 bases, and 15 bases lay outside the gene matches. The germline V gene has CDR1 SNHLY and CDR2 FYNNEI. There are 17 residues in the CDR3. CDR3 DNA sequence: TGTGCCAGCAGTTCCCTTCTTGCGGGAGGCAGAGGCGGGGAGCTGTTTTTT. Translated, it gives CASSSLLAGGRGGELFF.

The genes are TRBV10-1 and TRBJ2-5; a possible D gene is TRBD2 (6 bases). Germline V gene sequence: CDR1 WNHNN, CDR2 SYGVQD (reference sequence). CDR3 size: 15 residues. V dropped 0 bases and J dropped 4 bases, with 12 bases sitting between them. The CDR3 is CASSESGGDLETQYF. The CDR3 DNA is TGCGCCAGCAGTGAGTCGGGCGGGGACTTAGAGACCCAGTACTTC.

The rearrangement joins TRBV5-1 to TRBJ2-7; D is unresolved. The CDR3 is 14 residues long. Trimming took 3 bases from V and 2 from J, leaving 12 bases between them. From germline, CDR1 is SGHRS and CDR2 YFSETQ. CDR3 DNA sequence: TGCGCCAGCAGCTATTCTTGGACGGCCTACGAGCAGTACTTC. It yields the protein CASSYSWTAYEQYF.

This clonotype was counted many times. CDR3 in amino acids: CSGGTGSYQETQYF. The CDR3 bases are TGCAGCGGGGGAACGGGGAGTTACCAAGAGACCCAGTACTTC. This chain connects TRBV29-1 to TRBJ2-5, with D possibly matching TRBD2 (5 bases). CDR3 length: 14 residues. Germline CDR1 SQVTM, CDR2 ANQGSEA. Trimming left V 7 bases short and J 0 bases short, with 15 bases between.

V and J are TRBV7-9 and TRBJ2-5, with TRBD1 matching 8 bases. The V gene's germline CDR1 is SEHNR and CDR2 FQNEAQ (reference sequence). The length of the CDR3 is 14 residues. The CDR3 here is CVTAPWDRTETQYF. The CDR3 DNA is TGTGTCACAGCCCCCTGGGACAGGACAGAGACCCAGTACTTC.

This clonotype showed up many times. This rearrangement joins TRBV10-3 to TRBJ1-6, with unresolved D. Germline lookup yields CDR1 ENHRY and CDR2 SYGVKD. With 3 bases removed from V and 7 bases from J, the gap between germline ends came to 4 bases. The CDR3 is made up of 12 amino acids. The CDR3 region has the DNA TGTGCCATCAGTGATGGAAATTCACCCCTCCACTTT. Protein: CAISDGNSPLHF.

This clonotype has more than one count but fewer than ten. This could be a read error, since a much larger clone is one nucleotide away. Without the conserved terminal phenylalanine or tryptophan, this CDR3 likely stems from a read error. This chain connects TRBV25-1 to TRBJ1-2; D possibly corresponds to TRBD1 (5 bases). CDR1 is MGHDK, CDR2 SYGVNS, per germline. The CDR3 runs to 11 residues. Trimming cost V 6 bases and J 8 bases, with 10 bases left between them. DNA for the CDR3: TGTGCCAGCAGCGCTGGGGGGGGCTACACCCTC. Its translation is CASSAGGGYTL.

The chain has TRBV10-3 and TRBJ1-3, with D tentatively TRBD1 (5 bases). The germline V and J ends were trimmed by 2 bases and 8 bases, with 19 bases remaining between them. CDR1 is ENHRY, CDR2 SYGVKD, per germline. The CDR3 runs to 16 residues. CDR3 sequence: CAISELQGSYGYTIYF. CDR3 nucleotides: TGTGCCATCAGTGAGCTGCAGGGAAGTTATGGCTACACCATATATTTT.

As concerns this clonotype: A single base separates this from a much larger clone, so it may be a read error. The CDR3 protein is CASTFGTANTGELLF. The CDR3 DNA sequence: TGTGCCAGTACCTTCGGGACGGCGAACACCGGGGAGCTGCTTTTT. This rearrangement joins TRBV19 to TRBJ2-2; the D call may be TRBD1 or TRBD2 (5 bases each). The CDR3 runs 15 residues. Germline values: CDR1 LNHDA, CDR2 SQIVND (reference sequence). The whole variable domain, remainder taken from reference TRBV19 and TRBJ2-2, is DGGITQSPKYLFRKEGQNVTLSCEQNLNHDAMYWYRQDPGQGLRLIYYSQIVNDFQKGDIAEGYSVSREKKESFPLTVTSAQKNPTAFYLCASTFGTANTGELLFGEGSRLTVL.

This CDR3 reads CASSFLGETTNEKLFF. The DNA of the CDR3 is TGTGCCAGCAGCTTTTTGGGGGAAACAACTAATGAAAAACTGTTTTTT. This chain links TRBV7-9 with TRBJ1-4; D perhaps matches TRBD1 (5 bases). V lost 3 bases to trimming and J lost 0 bases, with 11 bases between them. CDR1 is SEHNR, CDR2 FQNEAQ, per germline (reference sequence). This CDR3 is built from 16 residues.

V usage is TRBV2 and J usage is TRBJ1-3; 8 positions agree with TRBD1. With 5 bases clipped from V and 3 bases from J, the junction kept 9 bases outside the gene matches. The V gene's germline CDR1 is SNHLY and CDR2 FYNNEI. CDR3 length equals 16 residues. For the CDR3, the DNA is TGTGCCAGCAGTCACCTCAGCAGGGGGCTTGGAAACACCATATATTTT. Its translation is CASSHLSRGLGNTIYF.